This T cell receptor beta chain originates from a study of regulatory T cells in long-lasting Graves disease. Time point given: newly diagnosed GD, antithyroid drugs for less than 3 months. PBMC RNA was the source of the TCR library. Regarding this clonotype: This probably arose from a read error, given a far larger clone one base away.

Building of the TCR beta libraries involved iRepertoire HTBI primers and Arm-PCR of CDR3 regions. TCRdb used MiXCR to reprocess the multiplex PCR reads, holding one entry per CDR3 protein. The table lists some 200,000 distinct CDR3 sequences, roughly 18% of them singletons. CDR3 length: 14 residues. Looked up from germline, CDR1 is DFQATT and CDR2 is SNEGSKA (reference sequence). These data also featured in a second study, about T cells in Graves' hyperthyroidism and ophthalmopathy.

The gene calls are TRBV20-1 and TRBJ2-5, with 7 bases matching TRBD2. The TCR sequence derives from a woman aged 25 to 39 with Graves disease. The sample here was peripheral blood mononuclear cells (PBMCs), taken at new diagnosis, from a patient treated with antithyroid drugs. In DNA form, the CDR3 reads TGCAGCGTACCCGTCGGGGGGTCGCAAGAGACCCAGTACTTC. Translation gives CSVPVGGSQETQYF.